This TCR beta chain was profiled in a study of cytomegalovirus exposure and HLA in healthy donors. Vbeta (60) and Jbeta (13) primers were used in the PCR. The method was immunoSEQ multiplex PCR; TCRdb's version includes in-frame clones alone and lacks a portion of them. The sample lists approximately 150,000 clones; 77% were seen once. Sequencing was done on a sample of PBMCs. The origin of this receptor is a man younger than 45 in good health and CMV-seropositive.

In DNA, the CDR3 is TGTGCCAGCAGTTACGTCGGGGGGGCCTCGGAGACCCAGTACTTC. It encodes CASSYVGGASETQYF. The J gene is TRBJ2-5, the V gene TRBV6-5; 8 bases are a match to TRBD2. The CDR3 covers 15 residues. V was pared by 2 bases and J by 5 bases, with 7 bases of the junction left unmatched. Germline V gene sequence: CDR1 MNHEY, CDR2 SVGAGI.